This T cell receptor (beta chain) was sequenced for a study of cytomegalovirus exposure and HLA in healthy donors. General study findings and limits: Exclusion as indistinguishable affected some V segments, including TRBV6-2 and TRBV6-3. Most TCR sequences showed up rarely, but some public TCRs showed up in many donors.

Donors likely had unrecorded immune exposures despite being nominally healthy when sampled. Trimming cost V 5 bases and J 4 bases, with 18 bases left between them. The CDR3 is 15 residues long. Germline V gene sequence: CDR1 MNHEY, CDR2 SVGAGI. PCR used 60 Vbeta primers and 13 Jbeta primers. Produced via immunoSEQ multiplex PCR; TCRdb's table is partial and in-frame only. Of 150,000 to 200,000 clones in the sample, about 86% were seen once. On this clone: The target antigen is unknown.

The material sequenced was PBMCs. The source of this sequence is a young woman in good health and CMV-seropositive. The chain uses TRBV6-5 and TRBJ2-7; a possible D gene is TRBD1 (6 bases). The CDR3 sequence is CASSPQGLVIYEQYF. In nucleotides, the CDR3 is TGTGCCAGCAGTCCCCAGGGGCTGGTAATTTACGAGCAGTACTTC.